The rows below give T cell receptor beta chains drawn from one sample of a study of shared clonotypes between healthy human individuals. Assay used: immunoSEQ multiplex PCR; TCRdb lists only in-frame clones, some missing. The sample records some 1 million clones, roughly 70% being singletons. Input material: memory CD4+ T cells sorted from blood. The origin of the receptors is a man between 18 and 35 years old in good health. CDR3s include the opening cysteine and the closing phenylalanine or tryptophan. Each record gives: J gene, V gene, D gene, clone size, CDR3 DNA, CDR3 protein. A D gene is named only where the DNA matches it firmly. A row's size may be missing; if present it is once, few, many or a size class.

J gene: TRBJ2-6
V gene: TRBV18
D gene: NA
clone size: NA
CDR3 DNA: TGTGCCAGCTCACCCGACAGATCCCCTGGGGCCAACGTCCTGACTTTC
CDR3 protein: CASSPDRSPGANVLTF

J gene: TRBJ1-2
V gene: TRBV28
D gene: TRBD1
clone size: NA
CDR3 DNA: TGTGCCAGCAGCCCCGGGACAGGGCACAATGGCTACACCTTC
CDR3 protein: CASSPGTGHNGYTF

J gene: TRBJ1-1
V gene: TRBV10-3
D gene: NA
clone size: once
CDR3 DNA: TGTGCCATCAGTGACCTAGGGGTGAACACTGAAGCTTTCTTT
CDR3 protein: CAISDLGVNTEAFF

J gene: TRBJ2-1
V gene: TRBV5-1
D gene: NA
clone size: once
CDR3 DNA: TGCGCCAGCAGCTCACAGGGTTACAATGAGCAGTTCTTC
CDR3 protein: CASSSQGYNEQFF

J gene: TRBJ2-3
V gene: TRBV5-1
D gene: TRBD1
clone size: NA
CDR3 DNA: TGCGCCAGCAGCTTGGTAGGGACCGGACAGGTTAAGTATTTT
CDR3 protein: CASSLVGTGQVKYF

J gene: TRBJ1-1
V gene: TRBV9
D gene: NA
clone size: NA
CDR3 DNA: TGTGCCAGCAGCGCCAGGACCCAGAACACTGAAGCTTTCTTT
CDR3 protein: CASSARTQNTEAFF

J gene: TRBJ2-7
V gene: TRBV5-1
D gene: NA
clone size: NA
CDR3 DNA: TGCGCCAGCAGAATGGATTCCTACGAGCAGTACTTC
CDR3 protein: CASRMDSYEQYF

J gene: TRBJ1-1
V gene: TRBV6-6
D gene: TRBD1
clone size: NA
CDR3 DNA: TGTGCCAGCAGTCAAGGACAGGGGTCCGCTGAAGCTTTCTTT
CDR3 protein: CASSQGQGSAEAFF

J gene: TRBJ1-2
V gene: TRBV5-1
D gene: TRBD1
clone size: NA
CDR3 DNA: TGCGCCAGCAGCTTGGGGGACAGGGGAGGCTATGGCTACACCTTC
CDR3 protein: CASSLGDRGGYGYTF

J gene: TRBJ2-2
V gene: TRBV5-1
D gene: TRBD2
clone size: once
CDR3 DNA: TGCGCCAGCAGCTTGGTGGCGGGAGCAGGCGGGGAGCTGTTTTTT
CDR3 protein: CASSLVAGAGGELFF

J gene: TRBJ2-5
V gene: TRBV19
D gene: NA
clone size: NA
CDR3 DNA: TGTGCCAGTAGTATAGGGCGGTTTGCGGGGAGACAAGAGACCCAGTACTTC
CDR3 protein: CASSIGRFAGRQETQYF

J gene: TRBJ1-5
V gene: TRBV11-2
D gene: NA
clone size: many
CDR3 DNA: TGTGCCAGCAGCTTAGGGACAATTAGCAATCAGCCCCAGCATTTT
CDR3 protein: CASSLGTISNQPQHF

J gene: TRBJ2-7
V gene: TRBV10-3
D gene: NA
clone size: NA
CDR3 DNA: TGTGCCGAAGCCTGGGGAGGTGCCGAGCAGTACTTC
CDR3 protein: CAEAWGGAEQYF

J gene: TRBJ1-5
V gene: TRBV28
D gene: NA
clone size: NA
CDR3 DNA: TGTGCCGCAGGAGCCAGCAATCAGCCCCAGCATTTT
CDR3 protein: CAAGASNQPQHF

J gene: TRBJ2-1
V gene: TRBV29-1
D gene: NA
clone size: NA
CDR3 DNA: TGCAGCGTTGAGACTAGTCTCCCCAATGAGCAGTTCTTC
CDR3 protein: CSVETSLPNEQFF

J gene: TRBJ1-5
V gene: TRBV4-3
D gene: NA
clone size: NA
CDR3 DNA: TGCGCCAGCAGCCAAGAATTGGGGAAGCCCCAGCATTTT
CDR3 protein: CASSQELGKPQHF

J gene: TRBJ2-7
V gene: TRBV7-2
D gene: TRBD2
clone size: NA
CDR3 DNA: TGTGCCAGCAGCGGACTGACTAGCGGGAGCGGGGGGTACGAGCAGTACTTC
CDR3 protein: CASSGLTSGSGGYEQYF

J gene: TRBJ2-7
V gene: TRBV7-8
D gene: NA
clone size: NA
CDR3 DNA: TGTGCCAGCAGCTTAGTAAGAGGCTTGTCCTACGAGCAGTACTTC
CDR3 protein: CASSLVRGLSYEQYF

J gene: TRBJ1-2
V gene: TRBV27
D gene: TRBD1
clone size: few
CDR3 DNA: TGTGCCAGCAGTTTACGACAGGGGGCTGGTGGCTACACCTTC
CDR3 protein: CASSLRQGAGGYTF

J gene: TRBJ2-5
V gene: TRBV7-8
D gene: NA
clone size: NA
CDR3 DNA: TGTGCCAGCAGAGATAGGGCCAGGGCCAAATCACAAGAGACCCAGTACTTC
CDR3 protein: CASRDRARAKSQETQYF

J gene: TRBJ2-5
V gene: TRBV7-2
D gene: TRBD2
clone size: NA
CDR3 DNA: TGTGCCAGCAGCTGGCTAGCGGGAGGTCCGCAAGAGACCCAGTACTTC
CDR3 protein: CASSWLAGGPQETQYF

J gene: TRBJ1-5
V gene: TRBV6-1
D gene: NA
clone size: NA
CDR3 DNA: TGTGCCAGCAGTGACGTTATGGGCCAGCCCCAGCATTTT
CDR3 protein: CASSDVMGQPQHF

J gene: TRBJ2-3
V gene: TRBV25-1
D gene: NA
clone size: NA
CDR3 DNA: TGTGCCAGCAGTGAATACCTCACGGACACAGATACGCAGTATTTT
CDR3 protein: CASSEYLTDTDTQYF

J gene: TRBJ2-2
V gene: TRBV5-1
D gene: NA
clone size: NA
CDR3 DNA: TGCGCCAGCAGCTTGGCCGCGGGGAGCACCGGGGAGCTGTTTTTT
CDR3 protein: CASSLAAGSTGELFF

J gene: TRBJ2-7
V gene: TRBV10-3
D gene: NA
clone size: NA
CDR3 DNA: TGTGCCATCAGAGTCGATAGCCAGGGAACCTACGAGCAGTACTTC
CDR3 protein: CAIRVDSQGTYEQYF

J gene: TRBJ1-1
V gene: TRBV7-9
D gene: NA
clone size: NA
CDR3 DNA: TGTGCCAGCAGCCGACAACAGGTGGATGAAGCTTTCTTT
CDR3 protein: CASSRQQVDEAFF

J gene: TRBJ2-2
V gene: TRBV5-6
D gene: TRBD2
clone size: NA
CDR3 DNA: TGTGCCAGCAGCCCGACGGGAGGGTACACCGGGGAGCTGTTTTTT
CDR3 protein: CASSPTGGYTGELFF

J gene: TRBJ2-3
V gene: TRBV7-3
D gene: NA
clone size: NA
CDR3 DNA: TGTGCCAGCAGCCCAGGAGCGGCTAGCACAGATACGCAGTATTTT
CDR3 protein: CASSPGAASTDTQYF

J gene: TRBJ1-2
V gene: TRBV19
D gene: NA
clone size: NA
CDR3 DNA: TGTGCCAGTAGTACGGTGGGCACAGGCCGGGGCTACACCTTC
CDR3 protein: CASSTVGTGRGYTF

J gene: TRBJ1-1
V gene: TRBV6-5
D gene: TRBD1
clone size: few
CDR3 DNA: TGTGCCAGCAGTTACGAGGGGGCAAGGTGGGACACTGAAGCTTTCTTT
CDR3 protein: CASSYEGARWDTEAFF

J gene: TRBJ2-2
V gene: TRBV27
D gene: TRBD2
clone size: few
CDR3 DNA: TGTGCCAGCAGTTTAGGGGCTAGCGGGACCGGGGAGCTGTTTTTT
CDR3 protein: CASSLGASGTGELFF

J gene: TRBJ2-7
V gene: TRBV13
D gene: NA
clone size: NA
CDR3 DNA: TGTGCCAGCAGCTTAGGGGCAGGAACCCTCTACGAGCAGTACTTC
CDR3 protein: CASSLGAGTLYEQYF

J gene: TRBJ1-4
V gene: TRBV6-1
D gene: NA
clone size: NA
CDR3 DNA: TGTGCCAGCAGTGACGGCGGGGGGCTCGGTGAAAAACTGTTTTTT
CDR3 protein: CASSDGGGLGEKLFF

J gene: TRBJ1-2
V gene: TRBV30
D gene: TRBD1
clone size: NA
CDR3 DNA: TGTGCCTGGGGGACAGGGAGGATCTATGGCTACACCTTC
CDR3 protein: CAWGTGRIYGYTF

J gene: TRBJ1-2
V gene: TRBV16
D gene: NA
clone size: few
CDR3 DNA: TGTGCCAGCAGCCAATCCATCGGGGTCGGCTATGGCTACACCTTC
CDR3 protein: CASSQSIGVGYGYTF

J gene: TRBJ2-3
V gene: TRBV12-5
D gene: NA
clone size: NA
CDR3 DNA: TGTGCTAGTGGTTTGTACGGGGGCACAGATACGCAGTATTTT
CDR3 protein: CASGLYGGTDTQYF

J gene: TRBJ2-2
V gene: TRBV7-2
D gene: NA
clone size: NA
CDR3 DNA: TGTGCCAGCAGGATCCAGGTTTACACCGGGGAGCTGTTTTTT
CDR3 protein: CASRIQVYTGELFF

J gene: TRBJ1-2
V gene: TRBV11-2
D gene: NA
clone size: NA
CDR3 DNA: TGTGCCAGCAGCTTAGGGCAGGGCTATGGCTACACCTTC
CDR3 protein: CASSLGQGYGYTF

J gene: TRBJ2-4
V gene: TRBV28
D gene: NA
clone size: once
CDR3 DNA: TGTGCCAGCAGGGGGGTTGCCAAAAACATTCAGTACTTC
CDR3 protein: CASRGVAKNIQYF

J gene: TRBJ1-1
V gene: TRBV10-2
D gene: TRBD1
clone size: NA
CDR3 DNA: TGCGCCAGCAGTGAGTCGGGGACAGCGTTGAACACTGAAGCTTTCTTT
CDR3 protein: CASSESGTALNTEAFF

J gene: TRBJ1-5
V gene: TRBV6-6
D gene: NA
clone size: NA
CDR3 DNA: TGTGCCAGCATCCAAAATAGCAATCAGCCCCAGCATTTT
CDR3 protein: CASIQNSNQPQHF

J gene: TRBJ1-5
V gene: TRBV27
D gene: NA
clone size: NA
CDR3 DNA: TGTGCCAGCAGGACCAGGGAAAGCAATCAGCCCCAGCATTTT
CDR3 protein: CASRTRESNQPQHF

J gene: TRBJ2-1
V gene: TRBV6-8
D gene: TRBD1
clone size: NA
CDR3 DNA: TGTGCCAGCTTAAATGACAGGGTTTCCTACAATGAGCAGTTCTTC
CDR3 protein: CASLNDRVSYNEQFF

J gene: TRBJ2-1
V gene: TRBV29-1
D gene: NA
clone size: NA
CDR3 DNA: TGCAGCGTTCGTTTATCGTTCCGTGATGAGCAGTTCTTC
CDR3 protein: CSVRLSFRDEQFF

J gene: TRBJ2-2
V gene: TRBV10-1
D gene: NA
clone size: few
CDR3 DNA: TGCGCCAGCAGTGAGTCCAGCGGAGCCACCGGGGAGCTGTTTTTT
CDR3 protein: CASSESSGATGELFF

J gene: TRBJ2-3
V gene: TRBV5-4
D gene: TRBD1
clone size: NA
CDR3 DNA: TGTGCCAGCAGCTTACAGGGGTCGGATACGCAGTATTTT
CDR3 protein: CASSLQGSDTQYF

J gene: TRBJ2-1
V gene: TRBV7-2
D gene: NA
clone size: NA
CDR3 DNA: TGTGCCAGCAGCTCGACAGGCCCCAAGGAGCAGTTCTTC
CDR3 protein: CASSSTGPKEQFF

J gene: TRBJ2-7
V gene: TRBV11-2
D gene: TRBD1
clone size: NA
CDR3 DNA: TGTGCCAGCAGCACGGACAGGGGGGTTTACGAGCAGTACTTC
CDR3 protein: CASSTDRGVYEQYF

J gene: TRBJ2-7
V gene: TRBV10-2
D gene: TRBD1
clone size: NA
CDR3 DNA: TGCGCCAGCAAAGCCGGGACAGGGTACTACGAGCAGTACTTC
CDR3 protein: CASKAGTGYYEQYF

J gene: TRBJ2-3
V gene: TRBV2
D gene: NA
clone size: NA
CDR3 DNA: TGTGCCAGCAGTGCGAAACTAAGCAGCGCAGATACGCAGTATTTT
CDR3 protein: CASSAKLSSADTQYF

J gene: TRBJ1-6
V gene: TRBV5-1
D gene: TRBD1
clone size: NA
CDR3 DNA: TGCGCCAGCAGCGTGCCCGGGACAGGGAATTCACCCCTCCACTTT
CDR3 protein: CASSVPGTGNSPLHF

J gene: TRBJ1-1
V gene: TRBV6-5
D gene: TRBD1
clone size: NA
CDR3 DNA: TGTGCCAGCAGTTACCGGACAGGGGTAAACACTGAAGCTTTCTTT
CDR3 protein: CASSYRTGVNTEAFF

J gene: TRBJ2-4
V gene: TRBV11-2
D gene: NA
clone size: NA
CDR3 DNA: TGTGCCAGCAGCCCCCCCGGGGGCCTAGCCAAAAACATTCAGTACTTC
CDR3 protein: CASSPPGGLAKNIQYF

J gene: TRBJ2-7
V gene: TRBV6-1
D gene: TRBD2
clone size: once
CDR3 DNA: TGTGCCAGCAGTGAACCCGGACTAGCGGGCAGGTGGGCCTACGAGCAGTACTTC
CDR3 protein: CASSEPGLAGRWAYEQYF